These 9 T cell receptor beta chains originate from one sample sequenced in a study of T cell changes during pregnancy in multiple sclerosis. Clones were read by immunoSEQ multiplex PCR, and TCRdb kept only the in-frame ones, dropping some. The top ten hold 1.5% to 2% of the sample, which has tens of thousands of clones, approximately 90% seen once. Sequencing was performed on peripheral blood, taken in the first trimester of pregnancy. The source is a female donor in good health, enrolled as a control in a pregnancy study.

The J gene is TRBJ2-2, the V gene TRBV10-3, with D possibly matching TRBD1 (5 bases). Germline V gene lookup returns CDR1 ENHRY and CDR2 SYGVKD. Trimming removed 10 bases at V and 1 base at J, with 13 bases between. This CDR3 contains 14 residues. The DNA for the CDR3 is TGTGCCACCTCTAGGGGCGAGAACACCGGGGAGCTGTTTTTT. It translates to CATSRGENTGELFF.

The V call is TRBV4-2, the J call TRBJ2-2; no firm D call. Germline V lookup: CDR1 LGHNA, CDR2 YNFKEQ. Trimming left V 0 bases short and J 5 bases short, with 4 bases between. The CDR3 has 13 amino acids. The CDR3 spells CASSQDYTGELFF. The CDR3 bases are TGTGCCAGCAGCCAAGATTATACCGGGGAGCTGTTTTTT.

The CDR3 is CASSLEGRITDTQYF. The CDR3 nucleotides read TGTGCCAGCAGTTTAGAAGGCAGGATCACAGATACGCAGTATTTT. V is TRBV27 and J is TRBJ2-3, with D hard to call. The CDR3 has 15 amino acids. Trimming cost V 2 bases and J 2 bases, with 11 bases left between them. Germline V gene lookup returns CDR1 MNHEY and CDR2 SMNVEV (reference sequence).

The CDR3 DNA reads TGTGCCAGCAATCTAAGATGGACAGACGACCTCTCTGGGGCCAACGTCCTGACTTTC. It yields the protein CASNLRWTDDLSGANVLTF. This rearrangement joins TRBV28 to TRBJ2-6, with D possibly matching TRBD1 (6 bases). CDR3 length: 19 residues. Per germline, CDR1 MDHEN and CDR2 SYDVKM. V lost 7 bases, J lost 0 bases, and 22 bases lay in between.

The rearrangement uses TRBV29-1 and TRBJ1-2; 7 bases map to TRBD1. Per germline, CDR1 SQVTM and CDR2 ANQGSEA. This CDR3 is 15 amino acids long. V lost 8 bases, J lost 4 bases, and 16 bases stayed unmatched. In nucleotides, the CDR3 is TGCAGCCTTAAGGTCAGACAGGGAGCGAGCTATGGCTACACCTTC. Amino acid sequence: CSLKVRQGASYGYTF.

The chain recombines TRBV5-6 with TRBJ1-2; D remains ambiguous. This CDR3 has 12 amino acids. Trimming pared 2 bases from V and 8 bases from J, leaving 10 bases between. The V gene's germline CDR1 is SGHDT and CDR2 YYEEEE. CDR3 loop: CASSFPAGGYTF. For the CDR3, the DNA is TGTGCCAGCAGCTTCCCGGCCGGGGGCTACACCTTC. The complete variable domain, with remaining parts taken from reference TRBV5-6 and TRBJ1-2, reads DAGVTQSPTHLIKTRGQQVTLRCSPKSGHDTVSWYQQALGQGPQFIFQYYEEEERQRGNFPDRFSGHQFPNYSSELNVNALLLGDSALYLCASSFPAGGYTFGSGTRLTVV.

CDR3 residues: CASSTRTDPYGYTF. The CDR3 DNA reads TGTGCCAGTAGTACCCGGACAGACCCCTATGGCTACACCTTC. V is TRBV19 and J is TRBJ1-2; D is perhaps TRBD1 (6 bases). Germline CDR1 LNHDA, CDR2 SQIVND (reference sequence). The CDR3 has 14 amino acids. The V end was cut by 4 bases, the J end by 4 bases, with 13 bases between.

The CDR3 nucleotides read TGTGCCAGCAGTGTAGGCTGGCGGGGGGGAATCTATGGCTACACCTTC. Amino acid sequence: CASSVGWRGGIYGYTF. This chain uses TRBV6-1 with TRBJ1-2, with TRBD1 as a possible D gene (5 bases). Germline assignment: CDR1 MNHNS and CDR2 SASEGT. The CDR3 covers 16 residues. V shed 4 bases and J shed 4 bases, with 19 bases lying between them.

CDR3 nucleotides: TGTGCCAGCAGTTTGGTGGGAGAGGGCTATGGCTACACCTTC. Its protein product is CASSLVGEGYGYTF. This rearrangement joins TRBV6-5 to TRBJ1-2; unclear D gene. Germline V gene lookup returns CDR1 MNHEY and CDR2 SVGAGI. This CDR3 is built from 14 residues. Trimming shortened V by 4 bases and J by 4 bases, and 13 bases separated the two germline ends.